The 9 T cell receptor beta chains given below trace back to one sample, sequenced in a study of blood T cell repertoires in COVID-19. TCRdb's table, derived via immunoSEQ multiplex PCR, lists solely in-frame clones and lacks some. The repertoire includes hundreds of thousands of clones, roughly 85% of them detected once, and approximately 1.4% sits in the top ten. The sequenced sample consisted of peripheral blood. These receptors were collected from a woman in her twenties or thirties with active or convalescent COVID-19.

The chain is built from TRBV10-3 and TRBJ1-2, with TRBD1 matching 12 bases. Germline lookup yields CDR1 ENHRY and CDR2 SYGVKD. V was pared by 5 bases and J by 8 bases, with 6 bases of the junction left unmatched. There are 14 residues in the CDR3. In DNA, the CDR3 is TGTGCCATCAGTCCGGGACAGGGGGCGGAAGGCTACACCTTC. This translates into CAISPGQGAEGYTF.

This clone turned up a few times. The V call is TRBV28, the J call TRBJ2-3, with 7 bases lining up with TRBD1. V lost 4 bases and J lost 5; bases outside the gene matches: 6. Germline CDR1 and CDR2: MDHEN and SYDVKM. The CDR3 sequence is 14 residues long. CDR3 nucleotides: TGTGCCAGCAGTTCCCCCCCAGGGGGAGATACGCAGTATTTT. Translated: CASSSPPGGDTQYF.

This clone was found once. V and J are TRBV6-5 and TRBJ1-2, with D hard to call. Trimming removed 6 bases from V and 4 bases from J, with 15 bases in between. The CDR3 runs to 14 residues. Germline CDR1 MNHEY, CDR2 SVGAGI. DNA of the CDR3: TGTGCCAGCAGAACTACTGCTATTTCCTATGGCTACACCTTC. This encodes CASRTTAISYGYTF.

This CDR3 is CASSLGRDGYTF. The DNA for the CDR3 is TGTGCCAGCAGCTTGGGGAGAGACGGCTACACCTTC. The rearrangement uses TRBV7-9 and TRBJ1-2, with D unresolved. Between the trimmed V and J ends, which lost 3 bases and 8 bases, there was a span of 10 bases. The CDR3 length is 12 residues. The germline CDR1 and CDR2 sequences are SEHNR and FQNEAQ (reference sequence).

V usage is TRBV3-1 (or the pseudogene TRBV3-2) and J usage is TRBJ2-5; perhaps TRBD1 as D (5 bases). The CDR3 has 14 amino acids. Germline CDR1 LGHDT, CDR2 YNNKEL (reference sequence). Trimming stripped 5 bases from V and 4 bases from J, with 14 bases between. The CDR3 DNA reads as TGTGCCAGCAGCAGCAGGGTTGTGGGAGAGACCCAGTACTTC. Residues: CASSSRVVGETQYF.

The V gene is TRBV30, the J gene TRBJ2-7, with D possibly being TRBD2 (6 bases). CDR1 and CDR2 (germline): GTSNPN, SVGIG (reference sequence). The V end was cut by 5 bases, the J end by 5 bases, with 19 bases between. This CDR3 is 14 amino acids long. CDR3: CAWETGTGIHEQYF. The CDR3 nucleotides are TGTGCCTGGGAAACCGGGACTGGGATTCACGAGCAGTACTTC.

This sequence joins TRBV27 and TRBJ1-2, with 7 positions matching TRBD1. Losses at the gene ends were 3 bases for V and 5 bases for J; bases not matched to a gene: 9. CDR3 length equals 15 residues. From germline, CDR1 is MNHEY and CDR2 SMNVEV (reference sequence). CDR3 DNA sequence: TGTGCCAGCAGTTTCGCTTTGACAGGGAGTTATGGCTACACCTTC. It is translated as CASSFALTGSYGYTF.

The chain has TRBV4-1 and TRBJ2-2; TRBD2 might be the D (5 bases). Trimming took 4 bases from V and 7 from J, leaving 13 bases between them. Germline V lookup: CDR1 MGHRA, CDR2 YSYEKL. This CDR3 region has 14 residues. In DNA, the CDR3 is TGCGCCAGCAGCCCCCGGACTGTTGACGGGGAGCTGTTTTTT. Translating gives CASSPRTVDGELFF.

The chain is built from TRBV19 and TRBJ1-1; a weak D match, TRBD1 (5 bases). Germline V gives CDR1 LNHDA, CDR2 SQIVND (reference sequence). The CDR3 is 13 residues long. Trimming cost V 3 bases and J 10 bases, with 15 bases left between them. The CDR3 DNA reads as TGTGCCAGTAGTATTTACATGGGTAGGGGAGCTTTCTTT. It translates to CASSIYMGRGAFF.